This T cell receptor (beta chain) was identified during a study of cytomegalovirus exposure and HLA in healthy donors. Study-level results: There was a cluster of highly shared sequence variants that was likely a sequencing artifact. Later work found that TCR association rates differed between HLA loci; DRB1 had the most and HLA-C the fewest. Later analysis identified a missense DCLRE1C variant that was linked to TCR beta V- and J-gene trimming.

Amplification used 60 Vbeta primers and 13 Jbeta primers. TCRdb's copy holds only in-frame clones and misses some; the assay was immunoSEQ multiplex PCR. The sample includes tens of thousands of clones, roughly 66% of them seen just once. On this clone itself: Its specificity is not known.

V lost 3 bases, J lost 2 bases, and 3 bases stayed unmatched. Germline V gives CDR1 KGHSH, CDR2 LQKENI. The CDR3 loop spans 14 amino acids. This sequence joins TRBV18 and TRBJ1-2; 7 bases fit TRBD1. Sequenced material: PBMCs. The TCR sequence derives from a man younger than 40 in good health and CMV-seronegative. The CDR3 DNA is TGTGCCAGCTCACCGACAGGGACGAACTATGGCTACACCTTC. Translating gives CASSPTGTNYGYTF.